Listed below are T cell receptor beta chains from one sample, sequenced in a study of post-analysis software for immune sequencing data. TCRdb recomputed calls from the PCR reads with MiXCR, one row per CDR3 protein. The sample gives about 810,000 distinct CDR3 sequences, 53% of which show up once; 4% to 5.5% is in the top ten. Sequencing was performed on blood. The receptors were sampled from a girl aged 5 to 17 with multiple sclerosis. CDR3s include the opening cysteine and the closing phenylalanine or tryptophan. D genes are given only for firm matches. For some rows the clone size is stated as once, few or many, or as a class when expanded; others skip it.

.	TRBV15	TRBJ2-5	.	TGTGCCACCAGCGGATACTCCGGGACTGGGGCGAGGGAGCAGTACTTC	CATSGYSGTGAREQYF
.	TRBV29-1	TRBJ1-1	.	TGCAGCGTCAGAGCCGGGACCCTCAACACTGAAGCTTTCTTT	CSVRAGTLNTEAFF
.	TRBV20-1	TRBJ1-2	.	TGCAGTGCTAGTAACCCAGGGAAGGGCTACACCTTC	CSASNPGKGYTF
.	TRBV20-1	TRBJ2-5	.	TGCAGTGCTATATGGCTCGGCAGGGCGGAGTACTTC	CSAIWLGRAEYF
.	TRBV29-1	TRBJ2-1	TRBD2	TGCAGCGTTGAAAAAGCGGGGGTATACAATGAGCAGTTCTTC	CSVEKAGVYNEQFF
.	TRBV29-1	TRBJ2-3	TRBD1	TGCAGCGTGCGGGGACAGGGGGCGAGAGATACGCAGTATTTT	CSVRGQGARDTQYF
.	TRBV20-1	TRBJ1-5	.	TGCAGTGCTTCGACAGGAAGCAATCAGCCCCAGCATTTT	CSASTGSNQPQHF
.	TRBV7-9	TRBJ1-1	.	TGTGCCAGCAGCTATCGGGACCCGTCTGAAGCTTTCTTT	CASSYRDPSEAFF
.	TRBV5-1	TRBJ2-5	.	TGCGCCAGCAGCTTGGAGGGGCAGGGAGAGACCCAGTACTTC	CASSLEGQGETQYF
.	TRBV7-3	TRBJ2-3	.	TGTGCCAGCAGCTCCCACCCGGCAGATACGCAGTATTTT	CASSSHPADTQYF
.	TRBV29-1	TRBJ1-2	.	TGCAGCGTTGAAAGAGGTGTCGGGGGGAACTGTGGCTACACCTTC	CSVERGVGGNCGYTF
.	TRBV5-1	TRBJ2-1	.	TGCGCCAGCAGCGGGTCCACGTCCTACAATGAGCAGTTCTTC	CASSGSTSYNEQFF
.	TRBV6-5	TRBJ1-2	.	TGTGCCAGCAGCGCTGTGATGTTGGGTGGTGGCTACACCTTC	CASSAVMLGGGYTF
few	TRBV29-1	TRBJ2-1	TRBD2	TGCAGCGTTGAAGATCCGCGGGCGGGAGGGCTCAATGAGCAGTTCTTC	CSVEDPRAGGLNEQFF
.	TRBV6-4	TRBJ2-1	TRBD1	TGTGCCAGCAGTGCGACAGGGACCCCTACCTACAATGAGCAGTTCTTC	CASSATGTPTYNEQFF
.	TRBV3-1	TRBJ2-6	.	TGTGCCAGCAGCCAAGGACGAAGAGCGACAGGGGCCAACGTCCTGACTTTC	CASSQGRRATGANVLTF
.	TRBV18	TRBJ2-5	.	TGTGCCAGCTCACCGACCACAGGGGGGGAAGAGACCCAGTACTTC	CASSPTTGGEETQYF
few	TRBV20-1	TRBJ2-7	TRBD2	TGCAGTGCTATGGGACTAGCGAAGACCTACGAGCAGTACTTC	CSAMGLAKTYEQYF
.	TRBV7-6	TRBJ2-1	TRBD1	TGTGCCAGCAGCCCCGGCCCCACAGGGGTGTTGAATGAGCAGGTCTTC	CASSPGPTGVLNEQVF
few	TRBV12-5	TRBJ2-1	TRBD2	TGTGCTAGTGGGCAGGGCCCTAGCGGGGGGATAACCTACAATGAGCAGTTCTTC	CASGQGPSGGITYNEQFF
once	TRBV5-1	TRBJ2-7	.	TGCGCCAGCAGCTTGGAGCCCGGGCGGTTCGAGCAGTACTTC	CASSLEPGRFEQYF
.	TRBV5-1	TRBJ1-1	.	TGCGCCAGCAGCTTGGAAGCGTTGAACACTGAAGCTTTCTTT	CASSLEALNTEAFF
.	TRBV6-5	TRBJ2-1	TRBD1	TGTGCCAGCAGTTATCGTACGGGACAGGGAGACAATGAGCAGTTCTTC	CASSYRTGQGDNEQFF
once	TRBV5-4	TRBJ2-1	.	TGTGCCAGCAGCTTGGAGGGGCGGGGAACGGGTAGGTTCTTC	CASSLEGRGTGRFF
.	TRBV20-1	TRBJ1-5	TRBD1	TGCAGTGCTCATACAGGGGTAGATCAGCCCCAGCATTTT	CSAHTGVDQPQHF